This T cell receptor beta chain appears in the sequencing data of a study of spatial heterogeneity in lung cancer (dated by TCRdb to about 2019). Regarding the study in general: Samples were obtained from roughly 72 patients with early-stage, untreated non-small cell lung cancer from the lung TRACERx cohort. Both alpha and beta chains were TCR-sequenced in 200 to 250 tumor regions, around 64 matched nontumor lung samples and around 54 PBMC samples obtained at surgery. Follow-up PBMC samples were sequenced whenever available, with a median time to follow-up of around two years after resection. Nonsynonymous mutation counts, determined by whole-exome sequencing of tumor tissue, were related to features of the TCR repertoire. In the raw uncorrected reads, each unique combination of TCR and UMI appeared on average more than ten times. In non-small cell lung cancer, the study quantitatively compared TCR alpha and beta repertoires across several tumor regions, matched nontumor lung, and blood. More beta-chain than alpha-chain transcripts were consistently detected, likely reflecting higher beta-chain transcript abundance. Study-wide conclusions, independent of this receptor: Additional single-cell paired TCR alpha and beta sequencing was considered necessary to confirm, at a functional level, the hypothesis that regional TCRs recognize regional mutations. Comparisons of baseline and follow-up blood repertoires included only 14 patients. Ubiquitous expanded tumor TCRs showed up in blood more often at tumor resection than at routine follow-up.

This clonotype is large (0.1 to 1%) in terms of sample share. No antigen is known for it. No qualities accompany the bases; no much larger clone lies one base away. This sample's time point label indicates: blood at routine non-recurrence follow-up after resection. Without any cell sorting, TCR sequencing was performed on whole RNA extracted either from tumor and nontumor lung tissue or from cryopreserved PBMC samples. A patient was chosen for TCR sequencing only when enough RNA was available from at least two tumor regions. Preparation of the library involved 5' RACE. TCRdb lists the instrument as NextSeq 500. The TCR library protocol attached a unique molecular identifier to each TCR cDNA molecule to allow correction of PCR and sequencing errors. In the authors' own workflow: TCR identification, UMI-based error correction and CDR3 extraction were performed with Decombinator tools. Expanded TCRs were defined as those above a frequency of 2 per 1,000, corresponding to the top 1% of the tumor frequency distribution. Each repertoire was subsampled 100 times to 5,000 TCRs, after which Renyi diversity was computed with the R vegan package. CDR3 similarity networks were constructed using string-kernel similarity of amino acid triplets, with links drawn between CDR3s whose pairwise similarity was above 0.82. Using fastp trimming at Q25 and MiXCR clonotype assembly, TCRdb reanalyzed the public sequencing data and kept in-frame beta chains. Identical CDR3 protein sequences are pooled into one entry, listed with their most common genes and DNA. TCRdb's processing, not the authors' own work, is the source of the V and J calls. The sample table contains approximately 41,000 distinct CDR3 sequences; only one count was recorded for roughly a tenth of them. The ten most abundant clones make up approximately 17% of the sample.

Deletion took 0 bases off V and 0 bases off J, with a span of 10 bases between the germline ends. Looking up the germline V gene (reference sequence) yields CDR1 WNHNN and CDR2 SYGVQD. From cysteine to phenylalanine, the CDR3 is 16 amino acids long. Of all the DNA, just the CDR3 is kept, 48 bases in frame from base 1. Material: PBMCs, obtained at follow-up. Recombination joined TRBV10-1 with TRBJ2-3, with the D gene uncertain. The receptor's source is a female donor with early-stage non-small cell lung cancer. Here is the DNA: TGCGCCAGCAGTGAGTCGATGGGCCAAAGCACAGATACGCAGTATTTT. This gives the protein CASSESMGQSTDTQYF.